This entry describes one T cell receptor beta chain. No antigen is known for it. These data belong to a study of CD8 T cells in ankylosing spondylitis. Whole-study findings and limits: The clones that were linked to disease were reported to be significantly enriched in matched synovial fluid samples from ankylosing spondylitis patients. CD8+ by phenotype, disease-linked clones were relatively rare in peripheral blood.

The ends lost 5 bases at V and 1 base at J; junction bases unmatched: 5. The CDR3 runs 15 residues. The TCR beta libraries were generated through quantitative 5'-RACE incorporating molecular barcodes. TCRdb re-analysed the 5' RACE reads in MiXCR, keeping a single row per CDR3 protein. The sample carries about 250,000 distinct CDR3 sequences, approximately 24% recorded once. The rearrangement links TRBV12-3 or TRBV12-4 to TRBJ2-7; 10 nucleotides match TRBD2. This receptor was identified in a male donor with ankylosing spondylitis or in good health (not recorded which). The sequencing sample was made of blood, either unsorted or a sorted T cell fraction (not recorded which). DNA of the CDR3: TGTGCCAGCAGTCGACTAGCGGGCTTATCCTACGAGCAGTACTTC. This sequence encodes CASSRLAGLSYEQYF.